This TCR beta chain was profiled in a study of Graves' ophthalmopathy and Graves' hyperthyroidism. This clonotype has only a few counts. This CDR3 is 14 amino acids long. The germline V gene has CDR1 SGHAT and CDR2 FQNNGV. The V gene lost 6 bases and the J gene lost 2 bases, with 14 bases spanning the gap. TCR beta CDR3 regions were amplified from RNA transcripts. HTBI primers served in a first-round RT-PCR, which a second-round multiplex PCR followed. TCRdb called the multiplex PCR reads again in MiXCR, with one record for every CDR3 protein. The sample carries about half a million distinct CDR3 sequences, 13% to 15% recorded once. Clinicians made diagnoses from clinical symptoms, serum thyroxine, TRAb, thyroid ultrasound and orbital computed tomography.

Input material: blood. The clonotype comes from a woman in her twenties or thirties with Graves' ophthalmopathy. The rearrangement uses TRBV11-2 and TRBJ2-7; no clear D gene. The CDR3 region has the DNA TGTGCCAGCAGAAATCGAGAGATTACCTACGAGCAGTACTTC. Its translation is CASRNREITYEQYF.